These 10 T cell receptor beta chains were sequenced from one sample in a study of shared clonotypes between healthy human individuals. Produced via immunoSEQ multiplex PCR; TCRdb's table is partial and in-frame only. The sample gives under 750,000 clones, just under 75% of which show up once; about 1.8% is in the top ten. The sequenced material came from memory CD4+ T cells sorted from blood. Subset specified: CD45RA-negative fraction. The receptor set was obtained from a woman aged 30 to 39 in good health.

The chain links TRBV5-1 to TRBJ2-3; TRBD2 matches 7 bases. The trim removed 3 bases at V and 2 bases at J, leaving 18 bases unmatched. This CDR3 has 19 amino acids. Germline CDR1 is SGHRS and CDR2 is YFSETQ. The CDR3, as DNA: TGCGCCAGCAGCTCGCAGGGTCGCGGCGGGAGTACAGTCACAGATACGCAGTATTTT. Translating gives CASSSQGRGGSTVTDTQYF.

This clone was seen more than once but under ten times. The rearrangement uses TRBV28 and TRBJ2-7; the match to TRBD2 covers 10 bases. There are 18 residues in the CDR3. The J segment lost 2 bases and the V segment lost 2 bases, leaving 12 bases of the junction unmatched. In germline, CDR1 is MDHEN, CDR2 SYDVKM. CDR3 DNA sequence: TGTGCCAGCAGTTTACCCGGACTAGCGGCGACCCTTCCCTACGAGCAGTACTTC. It translates to CASSLPGLAATLPYEQYF.

This chain uses TRBV6-5 with TRBJ2-7; 7 bases align to TRBD1. CDR1 and CDR2 (germline): MNHEY, SVGAGI. The CDR3 totals 16 residues. The ends lost 2 bases at V and 1 base at J; junction bases unmatched: 8. The CDR3 DNA follows: TGTGCCAGCAGTTACCCCAGGGGGTTTATATCCTACGAGCAGTACTTC. This encodes CASSYPRGFISYEQYF.

V is TRBV10-1 and J is TRBJ2-3; 9 bases map to TRBD2. V lost 3 bases, J lost 3 bases, and 16 bases stayed unmatched. The CDR3 spans 19 residues. CDR1 is WNHNN, CDR2 SYGVQD, per germline (reference sequence). The DNA for the CDR3 is TGCGCCAGCAGTGAAAGGCCTGGAGGCGGGAGGGCCGAGACAGATACGCAGTATTTT. This encodes CASSERPGGGRAETDTQYF.

This sequence joins TRBV27 and TRBJ1-5, with TRBD1 as a possible D gene (6 bases). This CDR3 comprises 15 residues. Trimming removed 2 bases from V and 2 bases from J, with 10 bases in between. CDR1 MNHEY and CDR2 SMNVEV come from the germline V gene (reference sequence). CDR3 in amino acids: CASSLNRVGNQPQHF. The CDR3 DNA reads TGTGCCAGCAGTTTAAACAGGGTAGGCAATCAGCCCCAGCATTTT.

The rearrangement links TRBV12-5 to TRBJ1-3; D is unresolved. This CDR3 spans 18 amino acids. Trimming took 2 bases from V and 0 from J, leaving 17 bases between them. Germline CDR1 LGHNT, CDR2 FRNRAP. The CDR3 loop reads CASGLPRWQADSGNTIYF. CDR3 coding DNA: TGTGCTAGTGGTTTGCCACGTTGGCAGGCCGACTCTGGAAACACCATATATTTT.

The J gene is TRBJ1-1, the V gene TRBV5-1, with 7 bases lining up with TRBD1. The CDR3 runs to 14 residues. In germline, CDR1 is SGHRS, CDR2 YFSETQ. With V trimmed by 5 bases and J by 4 bases, 8 bases remained unmatched. CDR3 nucleotide sequence: TGCGCCAGCAGGGCGACCAGGGGGGGCACTGAAGCTTTCTTT. Its translation: CASRATRGGTEAFF. The whole variable domain, remainder taken from reference TRBV5-1 and TRBJ1-1, is KAGVTQTPRYLIKTRGQQVTLSCSPISGHRSVSWYQQTPGQGLQFLFEYFSETQRNKGNFPGRFSGRQFSNSRSEMNVSTLELGDSALYLCASRATRGGTEAFFGQGTRLTVV.

This clone was recorded once. The chain recombines TRBV7-2 with TRBJ1-1, with 7 bases lining up with TRBD1. The V segment lost 6 bases and the J segment 12 bases; nucleotides outside the gene matches: 13. The V gene's germline CDR1 is SGHTA and CDR2 FQGNSA. The CDR3 totals 13 residues. The CDR3 sequence is CASRDTGDPPSFF. CDR3 DNA sequence: TGTGCCAGCAGGGATACAGGGGATCCCCCCTCTTTCTTT. Looking up the rest from reference TRBV7-2 and TRBJ1-1 gives the full variable domain: GAGVSQSPSNKVTEKGKDVELRCDPISGHTALYWYRQSLGQGLEFLIYFQGNSAPDKSGLPSDRFSAERTGGSVSTLTIQRTQQEDSAVYLCASRDTGDPPSFFGQGTRLTVV.

CDR3 region: CASSTQSGVTEQYF. The CDR3 region has the DNA TGTGCCAGCAGCACCCAAAGCGGGGTTACCGAGCAGTACTTC. The chain joins TRBV7-2 to TRBJ2-7; 7 nucleotides agree with TRBD2. After removal of 5 bases from V and 6 bases from J, the junction contained 10 bases not matched to a gene. The CDR3 spans 14 residues. From germline, CDR1 is SGHTA and CDR2 FQGNSA.

In DNA, the CDR3 is TGTGCCAGCAGTCGACAGGAGGGACCTGGAAACACCATATATTTT. It specifies CASSRQEGPGNTIYF. The V call is TRBV27, the J call TRBJ1-3; weak D call: TRBD1 (6 bases). Trimming pared 5 bases from V and 2 bases from J, leaving 13 bases between. This CDR3 spans 15 amino acids. Germline CDR1 and CDR2: MNHEY and SMNVEV (reference sequence).